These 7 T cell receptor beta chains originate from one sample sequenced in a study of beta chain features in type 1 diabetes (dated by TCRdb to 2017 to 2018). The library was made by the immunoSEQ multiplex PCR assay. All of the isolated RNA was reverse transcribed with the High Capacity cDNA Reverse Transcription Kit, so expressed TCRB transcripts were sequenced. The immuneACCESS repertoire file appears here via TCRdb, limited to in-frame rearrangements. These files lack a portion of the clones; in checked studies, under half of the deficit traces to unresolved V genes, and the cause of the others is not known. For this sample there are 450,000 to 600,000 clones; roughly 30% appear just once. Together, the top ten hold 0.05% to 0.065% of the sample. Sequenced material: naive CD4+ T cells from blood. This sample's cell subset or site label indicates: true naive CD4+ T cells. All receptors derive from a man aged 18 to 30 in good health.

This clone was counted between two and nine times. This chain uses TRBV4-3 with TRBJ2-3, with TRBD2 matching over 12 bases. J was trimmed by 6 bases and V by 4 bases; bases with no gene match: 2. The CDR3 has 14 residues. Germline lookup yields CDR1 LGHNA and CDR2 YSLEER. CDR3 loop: CASSLGTSGDTQYF. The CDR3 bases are TGCGCCAGCAGCCTGGGGACTAGCGGGGATACGCAGTATTTT.

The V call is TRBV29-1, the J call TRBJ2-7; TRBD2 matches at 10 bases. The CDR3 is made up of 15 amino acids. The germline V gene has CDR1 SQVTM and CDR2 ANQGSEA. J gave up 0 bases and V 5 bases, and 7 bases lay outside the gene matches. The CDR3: CSVLGRTSGSYEQYF. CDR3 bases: TGCAGCGTTCTCGGCCGGACTAGCGGCTCCTACGAGCAGTACTTC.

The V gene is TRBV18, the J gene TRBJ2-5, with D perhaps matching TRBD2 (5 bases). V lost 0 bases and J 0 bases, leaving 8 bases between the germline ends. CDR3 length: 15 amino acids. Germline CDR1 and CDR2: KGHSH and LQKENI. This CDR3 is CASSPPRGYQETQYF. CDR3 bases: TGTGCCAGCTCACCACCGAGAGGGTACCAAGAGACCCAGTACTTC.

The CDR3 nucleotides are TGTGCCAGCAGTTCCGTAACCCCCTACGAGCAGTACTTC. It yields the protein CASSSVTPYEQYF. V gene TRBV28 combines with J gene TRBJ2-7; D is ambiguous. V lost 4 bases to trimming and J lost 2 bases, with 9 bases between them. The germline V gene has CDR1 MDHEN and CDR2 SYDVKM. CDR3 length equals 13 residues.

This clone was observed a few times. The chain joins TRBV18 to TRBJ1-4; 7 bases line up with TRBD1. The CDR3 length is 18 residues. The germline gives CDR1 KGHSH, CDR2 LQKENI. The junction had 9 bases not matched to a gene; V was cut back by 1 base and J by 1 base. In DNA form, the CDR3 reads TGTGCCAGCTCACCACTCGGGGGGACAGAAGAAACTAATGAAAAACTGTTTTTT. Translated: CASSPLGGTEETNEKLFF.

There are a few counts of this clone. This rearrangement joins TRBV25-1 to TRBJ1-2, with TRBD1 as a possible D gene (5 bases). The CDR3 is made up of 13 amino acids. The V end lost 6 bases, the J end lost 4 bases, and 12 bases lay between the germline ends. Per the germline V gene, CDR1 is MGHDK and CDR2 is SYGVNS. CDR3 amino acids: CASRPDRFYGYTF. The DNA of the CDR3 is TGTGCCAGCAGACCCGACAGATTCTATGGCTACACCTTC.

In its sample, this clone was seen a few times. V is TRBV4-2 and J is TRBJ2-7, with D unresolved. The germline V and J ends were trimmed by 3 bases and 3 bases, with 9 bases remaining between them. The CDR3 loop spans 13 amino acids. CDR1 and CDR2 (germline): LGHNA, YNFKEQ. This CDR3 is CASSHLTGYEQYF. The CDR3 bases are TGTGCCAGCAGCCACCTGACTGGCTACGAGCAGTACTTC.